The present TCR beta chain was sequenced within a study of cytomegalovirus exposure and HLA in healthy donors. The donors were members of the approximately 120-subject validation cohort (separate from the approximately 730-subject first cohort). Points on this clone: Its target is unknown.

Study-level results: Researchers counted 180 or so TCR beta chains as cytomegalovirus-associated. The classifier reportedly diagnosed cytomegalovirus status with high sensitivity and specificity.

Here immunoSEQ multiplex PCR was the method, and the copy in TCRdb shows in-frame clones only, minus some. The sample carries approximately 210,000 clones, 88% recorded once. The TCR sequence derives from a woman aged 18-29 years in good health and CMV-seronegative. The sample comprised PBMCs.

Here the CDR3 DNA reads TGCGCCAGCAGGGTGGATCCGGGTGAAAAACTGTTTTTT. It codes for CASRVDPGEKLFF. The genes are TRBV5-1 and TRBJ1-4; D unresolved. Trimming took 5 bases from V and 7 from J, leaving 12 bases between them. The CDR3 runs to 13 residues. CDR1 is SGHRS and CDR2 is YFSETQ in the germline V gene.